These 15 T cell receptor beta chains were sequenced from one sample in a study of cytotoxic CD8 clonotypes in ibrutinib-treated CLL (dated by TCRdb to 2020 to 2022). The meaning of the sample's time point label: about 11 months on ibrutinib. The library was made by the immunoSEQ multiplex PCR assay. Held by TCRdb, this immuneACCESS table contains in-frame sequences only and omits some clones. Under half of the omission traces to an unresolved V gene where checked; the cause of the rest is unknown. A total of 160,000 or so clones appear in this sample, approximately 80% of them only once. The ten top clones hold roughly 2% of the sample. Source: PBMCs, taken after 12 months of ibrutinib treatment. The receptor source for this set is a human donor with chronic lymphocytic leukemia.

This rearrangement joins TRBV4-1 to TRBJ2-2; TRBD2 matches at 9 bases. V was clipped by 1 base and J by 6 bases; unmatched bases: 9. The CDR3 has 17 residues. Germline V gene data show CDR1 as MGHRA and CDR2 as YSYEKL. CDR3 sequence reads: CASSQGPSGGIPGELFF. CDR3 sequence (DNA): TGCGCCAGCAGCCAAGGTCCGAGCGGGGGGATACCCGGGGAGCTGTTTTTT.

This rearrangement joins TRBV29-1 to TRBJ2-1, with 8 bases identical to TRBD2. V gave up 7 bases and J gave up 2 bases; unmatched junction bases: 7. Per germline, CDR1 SQVTM and CDR2 ANQGSEA. The CDR3 runs to 14 residues. The CDR3 region has the DNA TGCAGCGCCGACCGGGAGGGGACCTACAATGAGCAGTTCTTC. Its protein is CSADREGTYNEQFF.

The chain uses TRBV5-1 and TRBJ1-3; tentative D call: TRBD1 (5 bases). This CDR3 spans 15 amino acids. Germline V gives CDR1 SGHRS, CDR2 YFSETQ. The V gene lost 4 bases and the J gene lost 4 bases, with 15 bases spanning the gap. Written as DNA, the CDR3 is TGCGCCAGCAGCCAGAACGGGGGTCAAGGAAACACCATATATTTT. Its translation is CASSQNGGQGNTIYF.

This sequence joins TRBV9 and TRBJ2-7; D gene unclear. This CDR3 comprises 15 residues. The germline CDR1 and CDR2 sequences are SGDLS and YYNGEE. V lost 0 bases and J lost 0, with 10 bases in between. The CDR3 coding sequence is TGTGCCAGCAGCGTAGCGGCAGCCTCCTCCTACGAGCAGTACTTC. It codes for CASSVAAASSYEQYF.

This clone has a handful of counts. The chain employs TRBV27 and TRBJ2-7; 7 bases match TRBD1. There are 11 residues in the CDR3. After removal of 5 bases from V and 9 bases from J, the junction contained 4 bases not matched to a gene. Germline V gene lookup returns CDR1 MNHEY and CDR2 SMNVEV (reference sequence). CDR3 loop: CASSVQGRQYF. CDR3 in DNA: TGTGCCAGCAGTGTACAGGGGAGGCAGTACTTC.

The chain couples TRBV6-5 to TRBJ2-2, with 9 nucleotides matching TRBD1. V trimming: 6 bases; J trimming: 6 bases; junction bases outside the gene matches: 8. CDR3 length: 15 residues. Germline CDR1 and CDR2: MNHEY and SVGAGI. CDR3 in amino acids: CASRAGTGPAGELFF. The CDR3 region has the DNA TGTGCCAGCAGAGCCGGGACAGGGCCGGCCGGGGAGCTGTTTTTT.

The CDR3 DNA reads TGTGCCAGCTCACCACCGAAGGGGGCCGAGGCCTACTACGAGCAGTACTTC. The encoded protein is CASSPPKGAEAYYEQYF. The chain uses TRBV18 and TRBJ2-7; TRBD1 aligns across 7 bases. Germline assignment: CDR1 KGHSH and CDR2 LQKENI. The V segment lost 0 bases and the J segment 3 bases; nucleotides outside the gene matches: 11. The CDR3 spans 17 residues.

As DNA, the CDR3 is TGTGCCAGCAGTTTAGGGGGCATCTACGAGCAGTACTTC. Its protein product is CASSLGGIYEQYF. The chain joins TRBV27 to TRBJ2-7; perhaps TRBD1 as D (6 bases). CDR1 and CDR2 from the germline V gene are MNHEY and SMNVEV (reference sequence). With 2 bases removed from V and 3 bases from J, the gap between germline ends came to 8 bases. CDR3 length: 13 amino acids.

The J gene is TRBJ2-3, the V gene TRBV5-4; D possibly corresponds to TRBD2 (6 bases). The germline gives CDR1 SGHNT, CDR2 YYREEE (reference sequence). This CDR3 region has 15 residues. Trimming shortened V by 4 bases and J by 0 bases, and 12 bases separated the two germline ends. The CDR3 here is CASSLPGVSTDTQYF. CDR3 DNA sequence: TGTGCCAGCAGCCTTCCGGGGGTTAGCACAGATACGCAGTATTTT.

The chain recombines TRBV5-1 with TRBJ2-3; D uncertain. The V and J ends lost 3 bases and 4 bases respectively, with 12 bases between them. This CDR3 region has 14 residues. Germline CDR1 and CDR2: SGHRS and YFSETQ. CDR3 coding DNA: TGCGCCAGCAGCTCTTCCTCGGAGCCAGATACGCAGTATTTT. It specifies CASSSSSEPDTQYF.

Regarding this clone: At one boundary the junction diverges from the germline segment, which might be a read error. The chain links TRBV7-3 to TRBJ1-1, with D hard to call. The CDR3 is 14 residues long. Germline-derived CDR1 and CDR2 are SGHTA and FQGTGA. The CDR3 protein is CASSLTGLNPEAFF. Here the CDR3 DNA reads TGTGCCAGCAGCTTAACAGGACTGAACCCTGAAGCTTTCTTT.

CDR3 bases: TGTGCCAGCAGCAAAGCGGGGACTAGCGGGAGGGCCACAGCCAAAAACATTCAGTACTTC. Translating gives CASSKAGTSGRATAKNIQYF. This rearrangement joins TRBV21-1 to TRBJ2-4; the table's D gene call, TRBD2, was not cross checked with the DNA. TRBV21-1 is classified as a pseudogene. The CDR3 has 20 residues.

The chain recombines TRBV6-5 with TRBJ2-7; D is unresolved. With 4 bases removed from V and 9 bases from J, the gap between germline ends came to 10 bases. Germline CDR1 MNHEY, CDR2 SVGAGI. This CDR3 spans 11 amino acids. Written as DNA, the CDR3 is TGTGCCAGCAGTTCCGACTCGGGGCAGTACTTC. Amino acids: CASSSDSGQYF.

This clone was detected only a few times. The rearrangement joins TRBV6-5 to TRBJ1-5; D may be TRBD1 (5 bases). Germline V lookup: CDR1 MNHEY, CDR2 SVGAGI. The CDR3 runs to 13 residues. The germline V and J ends were trimmed by 6 bases and 1 base, with 7 bases remaining between them. The DNA for the CDR3 is TGTGCCAGCAGCCGGGACAGCAATCAGCCCCAGCATTTT. Translated: CASSRDSNQPQHF.

The chain carries TRBV27 and TRBJ1-1; no clear D gene. The V end was cut by 4 bases, the J end by 1 base, with 1 base between. Germline CDR1 and CDR2: MNHEY and SMNVEV (reference sequence). The CDR3 extends over 11 amino acids. CDR3 region: CASSWNTEAFF. The CDR3 DNA sequence: TGTGCCAGCAGTTGGAACACTGAAGCTTTCTTT.